Reported below is one T cell receptor (beta chain). TCRdb keeps only in-frame clones here, not all; method: immunoSEQ multiplex PCR. This table has 110,000 to 150,000 clones, around 93% appearing once. Trimming pared 0 bases from V and 0 bases from J, leaving 15 bases between. From germline, CDR1 is SGHRS and CDR2 YFSETQ. This CDR3 region has 17 residues. These data are taken from a study of cytomegalovirus exposure and HLA in healthy donors. The sequencing sample was made of PBMCs. This chain joins TRBV5-1 and TRBJ1-1; D is unresolved. The sequence came from a man aged 18 to 29 in good health and CMV-seropositive. The DNA of the CDR3 is TGCGCCAGCAGCTTGGGCGGCGTGATCTACATGAACACTGAAGCTTTCTTT. It specifies CASSLGGVIYMNTEAFF.